Listed below are T cell receptor beta chains from one sample, sequenced in a study of spatial heterogeneity in lung cancer. TCRdb redid the calling of the 5' RACE reads with MiXCR, one entry per CDR3 protein. In the table there are 95,000 to 130,000 distinct CDR3 sequences, roughly an eighth of which are singletons. The source material was PBMCs, sampled at follow-up. All receptors derive from a male donor with early-stage non-small cell lung cancer. The CDR3 runs from the conserved cysteine through the conserved F or W. A D gene is named only where the DNA matches it firmly. Only part of the rows carry a size: once, few, many, or a class if the clone is expanded.

DNA | CDR3 | J | length | D | V | size
TGTGCCAGCAGCGCGCTGTTGTCCTATAATTCACCCCTCCACTTT | CASSALLSYNSPLHF | TRBJ1-6 | 15 | - | TRBV9 | few
TGTGCCAGCAGCGTAGGGGGACTCGAGCAGTTCTTC | CASSVGGLEQFF | TRBJ2-1 | 12 | - | TRBV7-2 | -
TGTGCCAGCAGCTTCGGACAGGGAAACACAGATACGCAGTATTTT | CASSFGQGNTDTQYF | TRBJ2-3 | 15 | TRBD1 | TRBV11-2 | -
TGCAGTGCCGCCACAGATACGCAGTATTTT | CSAATDTQYF | TRBJ2-3 | 10 | - | TRBV20-1 | many
TGTGCCAGCAGTTTTCGGGGACAGGCTAATTCACCCCTCCACTTT | CASSFRGQANSPLHF | TRBJ1-6 | 15 | TRBD1 | TRBV27 | many
TGCAGTGCCCCAGGGACTAGCGGGGGTCTCCCCCTGAGGAACGAGCAGTACTTC | CSAPGTSGGLPLRNEQYF | TRBJ2-7 | 18 | TRBD2 | TRBV20-1 | many
TGCAGTGCTCTCCGTCTTGGGTCGGGGGGCACTGAAGCTTTCTTT | CSALRLGSGGTEAFF | TRBJ1-1 | 15 | - | TRBV20-1 | few
TGTGCCAGCAGCTTAGGACAGGGGTTGGCTTTCTTT | CASSLGQGLAFF | TRBJ1-1 | 12 | TRBD1 | TRBV7-9 | many
TGCGCCAGCAGCTTGGAACAGGGTTTCTATAATTCACCCCTCCACTTT | CASSLEQGFYNSPLHF | TRBJ1-6 | 16 | - | TRBV5-1 | few
TGTGCCAGCAGTCCGCAGACCCTTAGCACAGATACGCAGTATTTT | CASSPQTLSTDTQYF | TRBJ2-3 | 15 | - | TRBV7-3 | many
TGTGCCAGCAGCCAAGGTCAAGGGTCGTACTACGAGCAGTACTTC | CASSQGQGSYYEQYF | TRBJ2-7 | 15 | - | TRBV5-5 | -
TGTGCCATCAGCCCATGGGGGGGCGCTTACTCTGAAGCTTTCTTT | CAISPWGGAYSEAFF | TRBJ1-1 | 15 | - | TRBV10-3 | many
TGTGCCAGCAGCTTATCGTTCCTTGGGGAACCGGGCCAAGAGACCCAGTACTTC | CASSLSFLGEPGQETQYF | TRBJ2-5 | 18 | - | TRBV7-8 | many
TGTGCCAGCAGTGAATCGGGACTCGAGCAGTACTTC | CASSESGLEQYF | TRBJ2-7 | 12 | - | TRBV6-1 | few
TGCGCCAGCAGCTTGGAGCAGACCTACGAGCAGTACTTC | CASSLEQTYEQYF | TRBJ2-7 | 13 | - | TRBV5-1 | -
TGCGCCAGCAGCTCGGGCCGAGTTGAAGATACGCAGTATTTT | CASSSGRVEDTQYF | TRBJ2-3 | 14 | - | TRBV5-1 | few
TGCGCCAGCAGCTTAGAACAGGTCCGCACTGAAGCTTTCTTT | CASSLEQVRTEAFF | TRBJ1-1 | 14 | - | TRBV5-1 | many
TGTGCCATCAGCGAGACAGGGGAATATGGCTACACCTTC | CAISETGEYGYTF | TRBJ1-2 | 13 | TRBD1 | TRBV10-3 | many
TGCGCCAGCAGCCAAGTATTAGCGGGGGGCCAAGAGACCCAGTACTTC | CASSQVLAGGQETQYF | TRBJ2-5 | 16 | TRBD2 | TRBV4-3 | few
TGTGCCAGCAGCTTAGTCGTCCATTACCAAGAGACCCAGTACTTC | CASSLVVHYQETQYF | TRBJ2-5 | 15 | - | TRBV7-2 | -
TGTGCCAGCAGCAGAGGGACAGTAGGGGAAGCTTTCTTT | CASSRGTVGEAFF | TRBJ1-1 | 13 | TRBD1 | TRBV7-3 | few
TGTGCCAGCAGCCCGGAGGTCGGAGAAGAGACCCAGTACTTC | CASSPEVGEETQYF | TRBJ2-5 | 14 | - | TRBV9 | few
TGTGCCAGCAGCCCAAAGGGGACAGTGTACCAAGAGACCCAGTACTTC | CASSPKGTVYQETQYF | TRBJ2-5 | 16 | TRBD1 | TRBV11-2 | few
TGTGCCTGGAGTGGCCGCAAAGGACGGGCCTTC | CAWSGRKGRAF | TRBJ1-2 | 11 | - | TRBV30 | many
TGTGCCAGCAGGGGGACTAATGAAAAACTGTTTTTT | CASRGTNEKLFF | TRBJ1-4 | 12 | - | TRBV14 | -
TGCAGTGCCCCGACGACAGGGAAGAGAAATTCACCCCTCCACTTT | CSAPTTGKRNSPLHF | TRBJ1-6 | 15 | TRBD1 | TRBV20-1 | -
TGTGCCAGCAGTTTATCCGTCCAGGGAGGATATGGCTACACCTTC | CASSLSVQGGYGYTF | TRBJ1-2 | 15 | - | TRBV28 | few